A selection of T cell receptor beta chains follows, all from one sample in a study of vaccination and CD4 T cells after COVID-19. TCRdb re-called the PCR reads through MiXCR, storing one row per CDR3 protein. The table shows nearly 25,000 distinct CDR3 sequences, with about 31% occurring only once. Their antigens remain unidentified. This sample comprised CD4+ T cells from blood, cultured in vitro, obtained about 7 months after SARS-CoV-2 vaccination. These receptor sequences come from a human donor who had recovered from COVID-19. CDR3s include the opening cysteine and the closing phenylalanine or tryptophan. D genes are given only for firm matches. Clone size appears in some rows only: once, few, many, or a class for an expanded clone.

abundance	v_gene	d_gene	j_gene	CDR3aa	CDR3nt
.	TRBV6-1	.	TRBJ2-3	CASSEEWWNTQYF	TGTGCCAGCAGTGAAGAGTGGTGGAATACGCAGTATTTT
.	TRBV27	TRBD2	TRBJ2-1	CASSPKSGLAGYRNEQFF	TGTGCCAGCAGTCCCAAATCCGGCCTAGCGGGCTATCGGAATGAGCAGTTCTTC
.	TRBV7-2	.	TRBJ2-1	CASSLMPGTYNEQFF	TGTGCCAGCAGCTTAATGCCGGGCACCTACAATGAGCAGTTCTTC
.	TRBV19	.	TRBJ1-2	CASSIAPRGQTGGYTF	TGTGCCAGTAGTATAGCTCCCAGAGGGCAGACCGGTGGCTACACCTTC
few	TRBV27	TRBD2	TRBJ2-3	CASSRLAGVPDTQYF	TGTGCCAGCAGCCGCCTAGCGGGAGTTCCAGATACGCAGTATTTT
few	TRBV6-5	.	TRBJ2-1	CASSFEASHEQFF	TGTGCCAGCAGTTTCGAGGCTAGTCATGAGCAGTTCTTC
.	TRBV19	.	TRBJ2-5	CASSTPAVRETQYF	TGTGCCAGTAGTACCCCGGCAGTTAGGGAGACCCAGTACTTC
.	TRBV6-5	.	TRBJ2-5	CASSLLGDRGGETQYF	TGTGCCAGCAGTTTACTCGGAGACAGAGGGGGAGAGACCCAGTACTTC
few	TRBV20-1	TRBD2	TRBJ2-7	CSASGGTSGTVNYEQYF	TGCAGTGCTAGCGGAGGGACTAGCGGGACAGTTAACTACGAGCAGTACTTC
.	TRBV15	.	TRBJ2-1	CATSRDLGAGYNEQFF	TGTGCCACCAGCAGAGATTTGGGAGCCGGATACAATGAGCAGTTCTTC
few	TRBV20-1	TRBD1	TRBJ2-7	CSAVGTGTGTYEQYF	TGCAGTGCGGTAGGAACCGGGACAGGGACTTACGAGCAGTACTTC
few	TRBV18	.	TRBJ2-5	CASSALRGQETQYF	TGTGCCAGCTCAGCGCTGCGGGGTCAAGAGACCCAGTACTTC
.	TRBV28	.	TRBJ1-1	CASSFPPFGTEAFF	TGTGCCAGCAGTTTCCCACCCTTCGGAACTGAAGCTTTCTTT
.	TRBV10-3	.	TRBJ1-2	CAISVPRNYGYTF	TGTGCCATCAGTGTGCCAAGAAACTATGGCTACACCTTC
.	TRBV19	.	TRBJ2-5	CASSRGTQQETQYF	TGTGCCAGTAGTAGGGGGACACAGCAAGAGACCCAGTACTTC
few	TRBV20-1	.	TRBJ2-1	CSARDPGVEQFF	TGCAGTGCTAGAGATCCGGGGGTTGAGCAGTTCTTC
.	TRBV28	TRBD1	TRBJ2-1	CASSRRDRAYNEQFF	TGTGCCAGCAGTCGTCGGGACAGGGCCTACAATGAGCAGTTCTTC
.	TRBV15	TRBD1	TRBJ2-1	CASRRDRYNEQFF	TGTGCCAGCCGCCGGGACAGATACAATGAGCAGTTCTTC
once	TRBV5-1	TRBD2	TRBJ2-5	CASSLLAGKETQYF	TGCGCCAGCAGTTTATTAGCGGGAAAGGAGACCCAGTACTTC
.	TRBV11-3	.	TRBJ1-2	CASSSGRSNYTF	TGTGCCAGCAGCTCAGGACGGTCAAATTACACCTTC
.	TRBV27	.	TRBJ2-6	CASSRTRSGANVLTF	TGTGCCAGCAGCCGAACACGATCTGGGGCCAACGTCCTGACTTTC
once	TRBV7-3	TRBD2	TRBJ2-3	CASSPRGVAGVRDTQYF	TGTGCCAGCAGCCCCCGGGGGGTAGCGGGAGTAAGAGATACGCAGTATTTT
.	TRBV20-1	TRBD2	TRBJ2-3	CSARPAGVTDTQYF	TGCAGTGCCCGCCCAGCGGGAGTAACAGATACGCAGTATTTT
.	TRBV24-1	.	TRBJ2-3	CATSDLTLADTQYF	TGTGCCACCAGTGATTTGACTTTAGCAGATACGCAGTATTTT
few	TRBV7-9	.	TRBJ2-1	CASSISGYNEQFF	TGTGCCAGCAGCATTAGTGGCTACAATGAGCAGTTCTTC
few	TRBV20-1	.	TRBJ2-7	CSAPGQGYEQYF	TGCAGTGCCCCGGGGCAGGGGTACGAGCAGTACTTC
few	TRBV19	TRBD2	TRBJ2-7	CASSVGTSGHAEQYF	TGTGCCAGTAGTGTAGGGACTAGCGGGCATGCGGAGCAGTACTTC
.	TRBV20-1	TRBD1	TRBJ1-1	CSARDRVTEAFF	TGCAGTGCCCGGGACAGGGTAACTGAAGCTTTCTTT
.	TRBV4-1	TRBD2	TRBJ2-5	CASSQVGREAQETRYF	TGCGCCAGCAGCCAAGTAGGACGGGAGGCACAAGAGACCCGGTACTTC
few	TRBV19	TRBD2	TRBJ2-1	CASSIGLAGGPRNEQFF	TGTGCCAGTAGTATAGGGCTAGCGGGAGGACCTCGGAATGAGCAGTTCTTC
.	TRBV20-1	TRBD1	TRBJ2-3	CSAQPGQGIPSTDTQYF	TGCAGTGCTCAACCGGGACAGGGGATACCTAGCACAGATACGCAGTATTTT
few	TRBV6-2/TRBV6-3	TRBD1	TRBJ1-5	CASSPSTGSLNQPQHF	TGTGCCAGCAGTCCGTCGACAGGGAGCCTTAATCAGCCCCAGCATTTT
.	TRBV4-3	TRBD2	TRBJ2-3	CASSQAYGGVFSQYF	TGCGCCAGCAGCCAAGCTTACGGGGGGGTATTTTCGCAGTATTTT
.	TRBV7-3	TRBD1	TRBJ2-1	CASSQGVDEQFF	TGTGCCAGCAGCCAGGGGGTGGATGAGCAGTTCTTC
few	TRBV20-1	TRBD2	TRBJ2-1	CSARKGREGYNEQFF	TGCAGTGCTAGAAAGGGACGGGAGGGCTACAATGAGCAGTTCTTC
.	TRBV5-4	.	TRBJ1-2	CASSLEGGYGYTF	TGTGCCAGCAGCTTGGAAGGGGGCTATGGCTACACCTTC
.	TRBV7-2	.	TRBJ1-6	CASSSQVGGSSYNSPLHF	TGTGCCAGCAGCTCGCAGGTCGGGGGAAGCTCCTATAATTCACCCCTCCACTTT
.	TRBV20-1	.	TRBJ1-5	CSASRQTVGVRPQHF	TGCAGTGCTAGTCGACAGACTGTGGGGGTACGTCCCCAGCATTTT
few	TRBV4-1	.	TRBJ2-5	CASSQAGLVETQYF	TGCGCCAGCAGCCAAGCAGGGTTAGTGGAGACCCAGTACTTC
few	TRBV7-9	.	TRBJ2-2	CASSFGGRTGELFF	TGTGCCAGCAGCTTCGGGGGTCGCACCGGGGAGCTGTTTTTT
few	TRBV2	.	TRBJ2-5	CASEEETQYF	TGTGCCAGTGAAGAAGAGACCCAGTACTTC
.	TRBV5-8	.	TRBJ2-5	CASSITEGVETQYF	TGTGCCAGCAGCATTACGGAGGGGGTTGAGACCCAGTACTTC
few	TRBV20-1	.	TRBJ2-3	CSATRGVTDTQYF	TGCAGTGCTACAAGGGGTGTCACAGATACGCAGTATTTT
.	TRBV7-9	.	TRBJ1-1	CASSLVGPEAFF	TGTGCCAGCAGCTTAGTGGGCCCTGAAGCTTTCTTT
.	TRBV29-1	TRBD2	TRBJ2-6	CSVVPAGARSGANVLTF	TGCAGCGTTGTCCCAGCGGGAGCTCGGAGTGGGGCCAACGTCCTGACTTTC
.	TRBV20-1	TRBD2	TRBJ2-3	CSARRPGLAVKDTQYF	TGCAGTGCTAGGCGACCGGGACTAGCTGTAAAGGATACGCAGTATTTT
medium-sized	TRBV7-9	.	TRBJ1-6	CASSLDSSYNSPLHF	TGTGCCAGCAGCTTAGACAGCTCCTATAATTCACCCCTCCACTTT
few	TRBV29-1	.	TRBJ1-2	CSVVSQVNYGYTF	TGCAGCGTTGTGAGCCAGGTTAATTATGGCTACACCTTC
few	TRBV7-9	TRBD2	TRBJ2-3	CASSPLAGDHTDTQYF	TGTGCCAGCAGCCCTCTAGCGGGGGACCACACAGATACGCAGTATTTT
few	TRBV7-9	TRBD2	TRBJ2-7	CASSIAGVGEQYF	TGTGCCAGCAGCATAGCGGGAGTGGGCGAGCAGTACTTC
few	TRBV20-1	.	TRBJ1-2	CSARERVGYGYTF	TGCAGTGCTAGAGAAAGGGTAGGGTATGGCTACACCTTC
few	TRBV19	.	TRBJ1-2	CASSTPPHYGYTF	TGTGCCAGTAGTACCCCTCCTCACTATGGCTACACCTTC
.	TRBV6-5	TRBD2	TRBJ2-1	CASSYGLAGPYEQFF	TGTGCCAGCAGTTACGGCCTAGCGGGACCCTATGAGCAGTTCTTC